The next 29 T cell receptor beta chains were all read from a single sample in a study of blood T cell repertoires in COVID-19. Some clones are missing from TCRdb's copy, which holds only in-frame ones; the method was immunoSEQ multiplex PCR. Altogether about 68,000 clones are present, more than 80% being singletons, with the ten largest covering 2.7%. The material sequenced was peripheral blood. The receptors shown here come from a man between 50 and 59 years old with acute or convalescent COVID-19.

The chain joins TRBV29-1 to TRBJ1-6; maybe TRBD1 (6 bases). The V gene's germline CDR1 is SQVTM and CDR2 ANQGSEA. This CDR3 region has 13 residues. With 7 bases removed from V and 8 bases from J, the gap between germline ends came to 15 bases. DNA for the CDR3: TGCAGCGCAAAAGTACCAGGGGATTCACCCCTCCACTTT. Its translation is CSAKVPGDSPLHF.

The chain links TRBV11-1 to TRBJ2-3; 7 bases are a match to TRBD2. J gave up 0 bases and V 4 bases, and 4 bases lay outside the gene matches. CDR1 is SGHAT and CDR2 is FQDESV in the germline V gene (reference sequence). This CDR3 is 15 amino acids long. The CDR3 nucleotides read TGTGCCAGCAGCTCCAATAGCGGGAGCACAGATACGCAGTATTTT. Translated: CASSSNSGSTDTQYF.

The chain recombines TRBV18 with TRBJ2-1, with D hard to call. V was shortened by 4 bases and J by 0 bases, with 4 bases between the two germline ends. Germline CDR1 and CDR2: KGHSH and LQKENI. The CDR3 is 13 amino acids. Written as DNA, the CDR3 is TGTGCCAGCTCACAAGCCTCCTACAATGAGCAGTTCTTC. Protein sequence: CASSQASYNEQFF.

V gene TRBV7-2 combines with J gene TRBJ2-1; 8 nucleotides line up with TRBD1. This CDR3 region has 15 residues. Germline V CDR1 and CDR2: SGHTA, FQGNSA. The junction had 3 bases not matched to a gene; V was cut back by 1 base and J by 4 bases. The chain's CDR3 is CASSLGQGQYNEQFF. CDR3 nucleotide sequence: TGTGCCAGCAGCTTAGGACAGGGGCAGTACAATGAGCAGTTCTTC.

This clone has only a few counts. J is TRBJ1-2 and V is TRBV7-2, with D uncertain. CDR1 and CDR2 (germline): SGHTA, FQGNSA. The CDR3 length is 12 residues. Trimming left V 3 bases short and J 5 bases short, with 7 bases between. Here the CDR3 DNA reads TGTGCCAGCAGCTTTACGACATATGGCTACACCTTC. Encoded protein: CASSFTTYGYTF.

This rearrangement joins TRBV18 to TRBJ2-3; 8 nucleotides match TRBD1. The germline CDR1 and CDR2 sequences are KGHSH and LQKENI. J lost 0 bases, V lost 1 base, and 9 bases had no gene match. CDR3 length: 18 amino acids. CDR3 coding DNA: TGTGCCAGCTCACCACTTCCCGGGACAGGATCTAGCACAGATACGCAGTATTTT. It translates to CASSPLPGTGSSTDTQYF.

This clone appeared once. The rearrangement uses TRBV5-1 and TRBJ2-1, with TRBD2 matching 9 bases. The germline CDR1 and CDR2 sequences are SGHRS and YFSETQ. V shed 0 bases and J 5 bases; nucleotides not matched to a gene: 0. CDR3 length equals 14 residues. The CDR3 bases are TGCGCCAGCAGCTTGGTAGCGGGAGACAATGAGCAGTTCTTC. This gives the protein CASSLVAGDNEQFF.

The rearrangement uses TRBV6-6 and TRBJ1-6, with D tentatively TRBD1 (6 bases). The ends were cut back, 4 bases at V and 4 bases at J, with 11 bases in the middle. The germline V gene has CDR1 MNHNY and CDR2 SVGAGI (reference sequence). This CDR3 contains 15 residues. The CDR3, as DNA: TGTGCCAGCAGTTCGGACAGACGTTATAATTCACCCCTCCACTTT. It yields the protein CASSSDRRYNSPLHF.

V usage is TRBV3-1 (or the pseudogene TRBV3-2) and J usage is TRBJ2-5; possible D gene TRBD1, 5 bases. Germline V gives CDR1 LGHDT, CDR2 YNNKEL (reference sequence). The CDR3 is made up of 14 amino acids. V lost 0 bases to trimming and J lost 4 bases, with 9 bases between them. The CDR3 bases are TGTGCCAGCAGCCAAGATAAGGGGCCAGAGACCCAGTACTTC. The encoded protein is CASSQDKGPETQYF.

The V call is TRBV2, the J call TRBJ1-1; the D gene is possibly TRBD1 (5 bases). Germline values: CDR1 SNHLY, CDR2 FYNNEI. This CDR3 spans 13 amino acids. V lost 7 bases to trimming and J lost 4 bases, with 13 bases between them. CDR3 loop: CASTREESTEAFF. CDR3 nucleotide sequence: TGTGCCAGCACCAGGGAGGAGAGCACTGAAGCTTTCTTT.

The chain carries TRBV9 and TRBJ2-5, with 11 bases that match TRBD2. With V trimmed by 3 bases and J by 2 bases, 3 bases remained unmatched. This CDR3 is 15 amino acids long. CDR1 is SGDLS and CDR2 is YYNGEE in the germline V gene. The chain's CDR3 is CASSEGTSGQETQYF. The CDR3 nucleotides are TGTGCCAGCAGCGAGGGGACTAGCGGTCAAGAGACCCAGTACTTC.

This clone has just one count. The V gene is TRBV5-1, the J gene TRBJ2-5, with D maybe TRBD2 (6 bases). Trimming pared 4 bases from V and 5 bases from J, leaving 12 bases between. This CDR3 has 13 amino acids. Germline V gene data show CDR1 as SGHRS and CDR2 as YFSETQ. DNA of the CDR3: TGCGCCAGCAGCCTTTATCGGGGGGAGACCCAGTACTTC. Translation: CASSLYRGETQYF. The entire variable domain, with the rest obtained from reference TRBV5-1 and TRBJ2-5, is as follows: KAGVTQTPRYLIKTRGQQVTLSCSPISGHRSVSWYQQTPGQGLQFLFEYFSETQRNKGNFPGRFSGRQFSNSRSEMNVSTLELGDSALYLCASSLYRGETQYFGPGTRLLVL.

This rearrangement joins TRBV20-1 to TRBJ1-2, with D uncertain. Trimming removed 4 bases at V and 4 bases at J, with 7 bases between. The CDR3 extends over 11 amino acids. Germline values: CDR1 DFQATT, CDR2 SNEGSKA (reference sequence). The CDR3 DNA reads TGCAGTGCTATGGAGGTCTATGGCTACACCTTC. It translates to CSAMEVYGYTF.

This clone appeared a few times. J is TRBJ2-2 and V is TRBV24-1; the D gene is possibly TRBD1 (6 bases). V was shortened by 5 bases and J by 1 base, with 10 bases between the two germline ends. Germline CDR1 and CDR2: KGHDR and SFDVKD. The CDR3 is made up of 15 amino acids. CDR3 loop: CATSALTGNTGELFF. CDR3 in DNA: TGTGCCACCAGTGCCTTGACAGGGAACACCGGGGAGCTGTTTTTT.

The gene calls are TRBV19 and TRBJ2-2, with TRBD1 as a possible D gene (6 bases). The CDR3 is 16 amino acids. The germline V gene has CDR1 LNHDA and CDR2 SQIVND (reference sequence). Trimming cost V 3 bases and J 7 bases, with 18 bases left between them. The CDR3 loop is CASSILTGKIGGELFF. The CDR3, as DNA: TGTGCCAGTAGTATCCTAACAGGGAAAATCGGCGGGGAGCTGTTTTTT.

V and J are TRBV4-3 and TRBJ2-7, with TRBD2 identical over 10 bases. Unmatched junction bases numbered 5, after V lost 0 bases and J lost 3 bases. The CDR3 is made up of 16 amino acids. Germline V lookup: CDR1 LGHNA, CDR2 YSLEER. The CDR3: CASSQDVTSGIYEQYV. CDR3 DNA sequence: TGCGCCAGCAGCCAAGATGTTACTAGCGGGATCTACGAGCAGTACGTC.

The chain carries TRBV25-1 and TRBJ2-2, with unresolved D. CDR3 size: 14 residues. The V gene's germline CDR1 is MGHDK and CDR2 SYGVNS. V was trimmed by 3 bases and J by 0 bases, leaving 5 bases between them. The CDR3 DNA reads TGTGCCAGCAGTGACAGGACGAACACCGGGGAGCTGTTTTTT. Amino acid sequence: CASSDRTNTGELFF.

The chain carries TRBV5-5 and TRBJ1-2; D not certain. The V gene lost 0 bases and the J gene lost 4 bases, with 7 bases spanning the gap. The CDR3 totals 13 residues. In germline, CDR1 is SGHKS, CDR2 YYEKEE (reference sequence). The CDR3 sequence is CASSLEPGYGYTF. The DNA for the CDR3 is TGTGCCAGCAGCTTGGAGCCGGGCTATGGCTACACCTTC.

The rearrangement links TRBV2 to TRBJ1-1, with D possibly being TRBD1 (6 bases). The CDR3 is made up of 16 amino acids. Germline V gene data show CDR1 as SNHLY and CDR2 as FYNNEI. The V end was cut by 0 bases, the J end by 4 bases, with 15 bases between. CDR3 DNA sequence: TGTGCCAGCAGTGAAGCCCCGCCCAGGGGAAGCACTGAAGCTTTCTTT. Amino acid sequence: CASSEAPPRGSTEAFF.

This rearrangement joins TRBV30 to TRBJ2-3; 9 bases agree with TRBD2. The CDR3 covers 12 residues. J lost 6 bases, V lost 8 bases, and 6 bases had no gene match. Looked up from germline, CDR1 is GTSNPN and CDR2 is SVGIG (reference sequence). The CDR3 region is CAGVAGVDTQYF. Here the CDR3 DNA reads TGTGCCGGGGTAGCGGGAGTTGATACGCAGTATTTT.

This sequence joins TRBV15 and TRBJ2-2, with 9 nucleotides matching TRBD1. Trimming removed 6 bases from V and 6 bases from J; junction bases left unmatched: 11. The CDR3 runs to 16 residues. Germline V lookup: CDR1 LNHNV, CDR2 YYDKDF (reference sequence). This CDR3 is CATSRTGTGIAGELFF. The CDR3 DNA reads TGTGCCACCAGTCGGACCGGGACAGGGATCGCCGGGGAGCTGTTTTTT.

The CDR3: CSASMAGGPDGELFF. The CDR3 region has the DNA TGCAGTGCTAGTATGGCGGGAGGGCCCGACGGGGAGCTGTTTTTT. V and J are TRBV20-1 and TRBJ2-2; 9 nucleotides align to TRBD2. This CDR3 comprises 15 residues. Unmatched junction bases numbered 9, after V lost 3 bases and J lost 7 bases. Germline CDR1 is DFQATT and CDR2 is SNEGSKA (reference sequence).

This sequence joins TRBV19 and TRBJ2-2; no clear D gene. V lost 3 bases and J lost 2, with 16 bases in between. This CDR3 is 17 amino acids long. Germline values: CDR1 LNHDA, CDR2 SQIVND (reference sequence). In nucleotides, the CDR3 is TGTGCCAGTAGTATGGCAAAGAGGCTTCGAAACACCGGGGAGCTGTTTTTT. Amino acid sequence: CASSMAKRLRNTGELFF.

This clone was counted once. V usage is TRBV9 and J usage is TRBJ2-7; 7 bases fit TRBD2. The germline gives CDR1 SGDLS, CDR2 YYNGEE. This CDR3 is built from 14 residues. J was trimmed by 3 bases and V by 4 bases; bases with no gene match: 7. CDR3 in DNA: TGTGCCAGCAGCCCCCCTGGGGGGGGCTACGAGCAGTACTTC. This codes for CASSPPGGGYEQYF.

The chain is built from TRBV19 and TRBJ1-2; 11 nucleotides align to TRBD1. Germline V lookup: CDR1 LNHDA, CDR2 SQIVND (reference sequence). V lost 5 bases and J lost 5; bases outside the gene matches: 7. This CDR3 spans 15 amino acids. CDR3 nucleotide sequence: TGTGCCAGTAGTGCGCCGGGACAGGGGGAATATGGCTACACCTTC. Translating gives CASSAPGQGEYGYTF.

In nucleotides, the CDR3 is TGCGCCAGCAGCCAAGATCAGCGGAGGAACACCGGGGAGCTGTTTTTT. This codes for CASSQDQRRNTGELFF. The V and J genes are TRBV4-1 and TRBJ2-2; D is perhaps TRBD2 (5 bases). CDR1 is MGHRA and CDR2 is YSYEKL in the germline V gene. The CDR3 runs 16 residues. V was pared by 0 bases and J by 1 base, with 9 bases between.

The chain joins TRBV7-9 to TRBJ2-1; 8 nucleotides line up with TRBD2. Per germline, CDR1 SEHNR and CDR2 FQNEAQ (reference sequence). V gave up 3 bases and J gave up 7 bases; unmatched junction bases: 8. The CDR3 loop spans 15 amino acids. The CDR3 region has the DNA TGTGCCAGCAGCTTGGGAGCGGGAGTGGGAAATGAGCAGTTCTTC. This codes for CASSLGAGVGNEQFF.

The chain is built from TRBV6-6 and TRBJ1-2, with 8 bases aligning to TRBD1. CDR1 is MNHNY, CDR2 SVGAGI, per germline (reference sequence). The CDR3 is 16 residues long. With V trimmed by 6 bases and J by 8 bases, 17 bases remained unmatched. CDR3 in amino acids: CASSKDQGQGSGGYTF. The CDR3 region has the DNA TGTGCCAGCAGCAAAGATCAAGGACAGGGTTCGGGGGGCTACACCTTC.

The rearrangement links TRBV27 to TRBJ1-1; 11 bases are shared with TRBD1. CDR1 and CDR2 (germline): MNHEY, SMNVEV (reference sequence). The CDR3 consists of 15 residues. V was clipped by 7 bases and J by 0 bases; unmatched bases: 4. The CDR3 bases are TGTGCCAGCACCCGGGACAGGGGGGTGAACACTGAAGCTTTCTTT. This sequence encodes CASTRDRGVNTEAFF.